This TCR beta chain stems from a study of CD8+ T cells in alopecia areata. Study context: Oral tofacitinib (5 to 10 mg twice daily) was administered to treated patients. Study observations and caveats: Clonality in lesional scalp, especially alopecia totalis/universalis, exceeded that of normal scalp. Compared with mice, patients displayed less clear TCR sharing, possibly for HLA-related reasons.

Treatment reported: oral pan-JAK inhibitor, 5-10 mg twice daily. From alopecia areata patients, lesional scalp punch biopsies and peripheral blood were collected. The sequencing template was cDNA reverse transcribed from extracted RNA. TCRdb keeps only in-frame clones here, not all; method: immunoSEQ multiplex PCR. This table has hundreds of thousands of clones, around two fifths appearing once. The CDR3 is 16 residues long. CDR1 is MGHRA, CDR2 YSYEKL, per germline. Between the trimmed V and J ends, which lost 0 bases and 8 bases, there was a span of 19 bases. Regarding this clone: Antigen: not known.

This chain links TRBV4-1 with TRBJ1-2; possibly TRBD1 for D (6 bases). This clonotype was sampled from a human donor with alopecia areata. Sequenced material: CD4+ T cells sorted from blood, taken at approximately week 30, from a patient treated with tofacitinib. The CDR3 sequence: CASSQDGQGPSRGYTF. DNA of the CDR3: TGCGCCAGCAGCCAAGATGGTCAGGGGCCCTCGAGGGGCTACACCTTC.